Described below is a single TCR beta chain sequence and its context. The antigen is unknown. Some clones are missing from TCRdb's copy, which holds only in-frame ones; the method was immunoSEQ multiplex PCR. The sample lists about 130,000 clones, roughly 90% occurring once. Donors came from a validation cohort of some 130 subjects, distinct from the first 666-subject cohort. The data derive from a study of cytomegalovirus exposure and HLA in healthy donors. Study context: The same platform was used for the 90 to 150 validation repertoires as for the approximately 630 first-cohort repertoires, as reported in a later analysis. Points from the study as a whole: The study put roughly 160 TCR beta chains on its list as cytomegalovirus-associated.

The sample consisted of PBMCs. The receptor's source is a man aged 25-45 years in good health and CMV-seronegative.

The CDR3 DNA reads as TGTGCCAGCAGCTCTCATGCGGGGGCATACAATGAGCAGTTCTTC. This codes for CASSSHAGAYNEQFF. V gene TRBV7-9 combines with J gene TRBJ2-1; D is possibly TRBD2 (7 bases). This CDR3 contains 15 residues. V lost 4 bases and J lost 4, with 14 bases in between. In germline, CDR1 is SEHNR, CDR2 FQNEAQ (reference sequence).